This T cell receptor (beta chain) was obtained from a study of T-cell reconstitution after alpha-beta-depleted transplantation in children. Study conclusions and caveats: Several hundred graft clones that had expanded were reportedly the source of alpha-beta T cells about two months after transplant. In some patients, recipient T cells and intrathymic progenitors surviving conditioning explained high day-60 diversity. Most T-cell counts and diversity one year after the transplant came from T cells that were newly produced.

On this clonotype itself: Its antigen remains unknown.

The CDR3 runs 12 residues. Trimming pared 2 bases from V and 7 bases from J, leaving 9 bases between. CDR1 and CDR2 from the germline V gene are ENHRY and SYGVKD. Unique molecular identifiers were incorporated when the TCRbeta library was constructed. TCRdb fed the PCR reads into MiXCR, producing one record per CDR3 protein. The sample consists of some 300,000 distinct CDR3 sequences, around 10% of them appearing once. The rearrangement links TRBV10-3 to TRBJ2-7; the D gene is possibly TRBD1 (5 bases). The specimen comprised PBMCs, sampled before TCRalphabeta/CD19-depleted stem cell transplant. This clonotype was obtained from a boy in the first two years of life with acute myeloid leukemia, due to receive a stem cell transplant. CDR3: CAISEQGFEQYF. The CDR3 DNA is TGTGCCATCAGTGAGCAGGGTTTTGAGCAGTACTTC.